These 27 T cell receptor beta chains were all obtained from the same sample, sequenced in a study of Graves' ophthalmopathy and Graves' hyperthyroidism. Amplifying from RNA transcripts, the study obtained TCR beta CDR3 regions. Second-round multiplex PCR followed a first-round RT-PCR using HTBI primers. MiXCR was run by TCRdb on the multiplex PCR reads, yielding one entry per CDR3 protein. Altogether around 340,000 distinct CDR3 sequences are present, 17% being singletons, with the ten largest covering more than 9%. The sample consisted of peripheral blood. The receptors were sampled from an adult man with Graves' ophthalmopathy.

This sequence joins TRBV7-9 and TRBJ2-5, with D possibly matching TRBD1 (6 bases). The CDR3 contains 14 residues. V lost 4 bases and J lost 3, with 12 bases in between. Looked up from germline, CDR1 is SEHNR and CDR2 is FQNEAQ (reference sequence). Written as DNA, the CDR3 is TGTGCCAGCAGCTCCACAGGGTCCGAAGAGACCCAGTACTTC. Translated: CASSSTGSEETQYF.

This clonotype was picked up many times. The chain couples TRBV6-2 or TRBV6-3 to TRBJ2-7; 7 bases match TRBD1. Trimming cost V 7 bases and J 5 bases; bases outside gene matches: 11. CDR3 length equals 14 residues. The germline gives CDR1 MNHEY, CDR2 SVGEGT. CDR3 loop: CASTQRIGGDEQYF. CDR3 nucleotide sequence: TGTGCCAGCACCCAGAGGATAGGGGGCGACGAGCAGTACTTC.

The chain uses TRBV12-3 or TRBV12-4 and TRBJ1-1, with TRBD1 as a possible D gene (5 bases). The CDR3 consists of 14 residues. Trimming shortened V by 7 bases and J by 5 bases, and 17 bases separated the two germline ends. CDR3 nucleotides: TGTGCCAGCACCCTCCTCAGGGAGGGGACTGAAGCTTTCTTT. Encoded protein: CASTLLREGTEAFF.

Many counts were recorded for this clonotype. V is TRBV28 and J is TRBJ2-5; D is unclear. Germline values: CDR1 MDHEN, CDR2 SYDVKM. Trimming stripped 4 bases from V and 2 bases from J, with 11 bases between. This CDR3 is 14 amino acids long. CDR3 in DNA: TGTGCCAGCAGTTCTCGCCCGGCGCAAGAGACCCAGTACTTC. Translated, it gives CASSSRPAQETQYF.

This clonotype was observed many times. CDR3 sequence reads: CASSWGQGTGNTIYF. The CDR3 nucleotides are TGTGCCAGCAGTTGGGGACAGGGAACCGGAAACACCATATATTTT. J is TRBJ1-3 and V is TRBV6-5, with 9 bases that match TRBD1. Germline V lookup: CDR1 MNHEY, CDR2 SVGAGI. This CDR3 region has 15 residues. V trimming: 4 bases; J trimming: 4 bases; junction bases outside the gene matches: 5.

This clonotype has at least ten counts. CDR3 in DNA: TGTGCCAGCAGCTTAGATCCTCGGACAGGATTCTACCAAGAGACCCAGTACTTC. This codes for CASSLDPRTGFYQETQYF. V gene TRBV11-2 combines with J gene TRBJ2-5, with 7 positions matching TRBD1. CDR1 and CDR2 from the germline V gene are SGHAT and FQNNGV. V shed 0 bases and J 0 bases; nucleotides not matched to a gene: 10. The CDR3 consists of 18 residues. Complete variable domain (other parts from reference TRBV11-2 and TRBJ2-5): EAGVAQSPRYKIIEKRQSVAFWCNPISGHATLYWYQQILGQGPKLLIQFQNNGVVDDSQLPKDRFSAERLKGVDSTLKIQPAKLEDSAVYLCASSLDPRTGFYQETQYFGPGTRLLVL.

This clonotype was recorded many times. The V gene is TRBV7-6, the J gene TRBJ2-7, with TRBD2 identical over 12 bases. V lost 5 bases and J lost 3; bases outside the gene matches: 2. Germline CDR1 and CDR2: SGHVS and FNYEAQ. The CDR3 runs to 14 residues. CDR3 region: CASSPLAGGYEQYF. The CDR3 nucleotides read TGTGCCAGCAGCCCACTAGCGGGGGGCTACGAGCAGTACTTC.

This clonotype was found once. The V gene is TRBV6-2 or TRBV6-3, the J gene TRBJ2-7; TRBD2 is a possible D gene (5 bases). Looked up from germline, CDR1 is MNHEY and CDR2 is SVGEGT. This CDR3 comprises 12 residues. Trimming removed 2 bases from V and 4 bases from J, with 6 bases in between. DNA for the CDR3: TGTGCCAGCAGTTACAGGAGGTACGAGCAGTACTTC. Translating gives CASSYRRYEQYF.

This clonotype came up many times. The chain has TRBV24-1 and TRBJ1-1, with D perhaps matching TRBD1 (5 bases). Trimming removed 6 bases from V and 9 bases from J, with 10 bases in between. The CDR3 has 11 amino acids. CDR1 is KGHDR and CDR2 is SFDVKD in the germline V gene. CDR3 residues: CATSSGFQAFF. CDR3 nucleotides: TGTGCCACCAGTTCAGGGTTTCAAGCTTTCTTT.

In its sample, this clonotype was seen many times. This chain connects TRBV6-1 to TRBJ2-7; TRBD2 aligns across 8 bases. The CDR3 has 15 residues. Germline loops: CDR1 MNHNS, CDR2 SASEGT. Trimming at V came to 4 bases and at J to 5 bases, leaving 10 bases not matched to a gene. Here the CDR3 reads CASSGVPGGMDEQYF. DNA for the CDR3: TGTGCCAGCAGTGGGGTTCCGGGGGGGATGGACGAGCAGTACTTC.

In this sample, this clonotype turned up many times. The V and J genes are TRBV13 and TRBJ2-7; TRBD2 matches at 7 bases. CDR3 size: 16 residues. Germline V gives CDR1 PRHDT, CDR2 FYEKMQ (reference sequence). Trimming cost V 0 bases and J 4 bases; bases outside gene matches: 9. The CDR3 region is CASSLGFRGSRYEQYF. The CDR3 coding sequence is TGTGCCAGCAGCTTAGGGTTTCGCGGGAGCCGGTACGAGCAGTACTTC.

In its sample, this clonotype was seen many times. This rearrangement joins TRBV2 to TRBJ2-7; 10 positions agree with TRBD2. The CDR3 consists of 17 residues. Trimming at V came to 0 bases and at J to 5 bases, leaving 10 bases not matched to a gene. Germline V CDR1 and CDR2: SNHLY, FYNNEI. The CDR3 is CASSEALSGRGGDEQYF. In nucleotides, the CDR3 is TGTGCCAGCAGTGAAGCGCTGAGCGGGAGGGGGGGGGACGAGCAGTACTTC.

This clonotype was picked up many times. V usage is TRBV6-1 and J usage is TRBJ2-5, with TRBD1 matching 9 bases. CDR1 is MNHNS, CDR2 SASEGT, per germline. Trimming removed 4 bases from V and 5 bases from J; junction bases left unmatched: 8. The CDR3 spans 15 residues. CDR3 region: CASSGGQGPRETQYF. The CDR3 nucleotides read TGTGCCAGCAGTGGTGGACAGGGGCCGCGGGAGACCCAGTACTTC.

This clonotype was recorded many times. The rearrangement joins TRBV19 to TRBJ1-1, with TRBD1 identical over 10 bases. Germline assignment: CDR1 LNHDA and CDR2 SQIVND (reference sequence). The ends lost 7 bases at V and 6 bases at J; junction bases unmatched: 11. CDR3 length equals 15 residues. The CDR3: CASIGSGQGDPEAFF. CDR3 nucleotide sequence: TGTGCCAGTATAGGAAGTGGACAGGGGGATCCTGAAGCTTTCTTT. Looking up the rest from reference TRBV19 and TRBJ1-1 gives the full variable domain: DGGITQSPKYLFRKEGQNVTLSCEQNLNHDAMYWYRQDPGQGLRLIYYSQIVNDFQKGDIAEGYSVSREKKESFPLTVTSAQKNPTAFYLCASIGSGQGDPEAFFGQGTRLTVV.

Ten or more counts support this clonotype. CDR3 in amino acids: CATSDSGQGDTEAFF. CDR3 nucleotides: TGTGCCACCAGTGATTCGGGACAGGGGGACACTGAAGCTTTCTTT. The rearrangement uses TRBV24-1 and TRBJ1-1; TRBD1 matches 11 bases. Germline trimming cut 2 bases from V and 3 bases from J; bases unmatched to any gene: 1. Germline loops: CDR1 KGHDR, CDR2 SFDVKD. This CDR3 region has 15 residues.

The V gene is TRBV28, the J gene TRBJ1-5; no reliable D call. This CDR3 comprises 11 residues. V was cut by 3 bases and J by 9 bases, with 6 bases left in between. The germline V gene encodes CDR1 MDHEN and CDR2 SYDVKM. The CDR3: CASSFRWPQHF. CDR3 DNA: TGTGCCAGCAGTTTTAGGTGGCCCCAGCATTTT.

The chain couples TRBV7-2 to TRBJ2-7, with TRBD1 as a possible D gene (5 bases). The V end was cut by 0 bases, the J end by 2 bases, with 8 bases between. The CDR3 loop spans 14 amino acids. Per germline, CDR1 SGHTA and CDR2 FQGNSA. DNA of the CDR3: TGTGCCAGCAGCTTAGCGGGGCACACCTACGAGCAGTACTTC. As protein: CASSLAGHTYEQYF.

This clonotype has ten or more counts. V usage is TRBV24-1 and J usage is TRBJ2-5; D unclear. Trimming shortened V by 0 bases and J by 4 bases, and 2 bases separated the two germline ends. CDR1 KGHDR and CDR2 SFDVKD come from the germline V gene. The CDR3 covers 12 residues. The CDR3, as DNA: TGTGCCACCAGTGATTTGAGAGAGACCCAGTACTTC. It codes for CATSDLRETQYF.

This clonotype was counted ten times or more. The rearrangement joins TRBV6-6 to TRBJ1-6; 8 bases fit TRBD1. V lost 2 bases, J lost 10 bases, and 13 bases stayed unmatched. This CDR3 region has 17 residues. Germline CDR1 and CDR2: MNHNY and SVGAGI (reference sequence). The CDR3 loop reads CASSYHLGQGGGSPLHF. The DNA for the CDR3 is TGTGCCAGCAGTTACCACCTTGGACAGGGAGGCGGCTCACCCCTCCACTTT.

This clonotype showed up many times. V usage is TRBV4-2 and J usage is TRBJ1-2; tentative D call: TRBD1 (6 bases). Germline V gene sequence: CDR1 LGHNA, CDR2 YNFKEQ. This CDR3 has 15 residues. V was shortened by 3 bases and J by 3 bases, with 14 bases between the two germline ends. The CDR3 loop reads CASSQYQQGYYGYTF. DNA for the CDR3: TGTGCCAGCAGCCAGTATCAACAGGGATACTATGGCTACACCTTC.

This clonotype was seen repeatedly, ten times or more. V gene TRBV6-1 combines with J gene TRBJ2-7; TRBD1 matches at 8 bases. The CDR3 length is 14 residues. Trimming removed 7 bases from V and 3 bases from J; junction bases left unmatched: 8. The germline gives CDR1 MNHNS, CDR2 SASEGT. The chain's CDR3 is CASKWDRSLYEQYF. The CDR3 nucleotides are TGTGCCAGCAAGTGGGACAGGTCGCTCTACGAGCAGTACTTC.

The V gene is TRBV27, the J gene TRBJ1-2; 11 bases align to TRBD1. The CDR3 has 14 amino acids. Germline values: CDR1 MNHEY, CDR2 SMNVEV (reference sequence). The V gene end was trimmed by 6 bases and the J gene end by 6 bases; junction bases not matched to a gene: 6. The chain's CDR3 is CASSHGQGADGYTF. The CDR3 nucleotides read TGTGCCAGCAGCCATGGACAGGGGGCAGATGGCTACACCTTC.

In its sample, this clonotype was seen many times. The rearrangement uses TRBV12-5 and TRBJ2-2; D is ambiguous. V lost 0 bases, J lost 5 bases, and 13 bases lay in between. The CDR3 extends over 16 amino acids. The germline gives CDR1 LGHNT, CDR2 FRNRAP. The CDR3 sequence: CASGLVIGRETGELFF. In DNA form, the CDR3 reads TGTGCTAGTGGTTTGGTTATTGGACGAGAGACCGGGGAGCTGTTTTTT.

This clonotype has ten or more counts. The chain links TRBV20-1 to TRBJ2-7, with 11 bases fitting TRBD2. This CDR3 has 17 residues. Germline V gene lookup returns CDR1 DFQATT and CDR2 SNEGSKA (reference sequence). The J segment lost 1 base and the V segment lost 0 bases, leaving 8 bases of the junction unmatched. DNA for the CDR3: TGCAGTGCTAGAGATCTGACTAGCGGGGCGAAATCCTACGAGCAGTACTTC. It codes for CSARDLTSGAKSYEQYF.

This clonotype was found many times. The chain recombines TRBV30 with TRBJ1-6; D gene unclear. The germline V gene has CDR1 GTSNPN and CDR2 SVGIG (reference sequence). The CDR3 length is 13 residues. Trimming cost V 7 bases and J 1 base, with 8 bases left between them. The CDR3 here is CASRESYNSPLHF. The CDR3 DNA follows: TGTGCCTCTAGGGAGTCCTATAATTCACCCCTCCACTTT. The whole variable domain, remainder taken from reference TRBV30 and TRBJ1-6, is SQTIHQWPATLVQPVGSPLSLECTVEGTSNPNLYWYRQAAGRGLQLLFYSVGIGQISSEVPQNLSASRPQDRQFILSSKKLLLSDSGFYLCASRESYNSPLHFGNGTRLTVT.

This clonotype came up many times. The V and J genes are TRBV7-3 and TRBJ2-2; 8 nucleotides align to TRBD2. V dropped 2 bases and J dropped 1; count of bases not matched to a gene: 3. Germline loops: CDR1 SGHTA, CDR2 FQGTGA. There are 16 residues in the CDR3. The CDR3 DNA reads TGTGCCAGCAGCTTATTAAGCGGGAGGAACACCGGGGAGCTGTTTTTT. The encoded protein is CASSLLSGRNTGELFF.

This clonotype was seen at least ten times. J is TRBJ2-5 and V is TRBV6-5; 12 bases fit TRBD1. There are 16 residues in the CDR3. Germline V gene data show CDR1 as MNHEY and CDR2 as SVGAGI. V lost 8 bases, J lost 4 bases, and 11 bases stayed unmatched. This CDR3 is CASGPGTGGFVETQYF. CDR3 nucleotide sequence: TGTGCCAGCGGCCCCGGGACAGGGGGCTTTGTAGAGACCCAGTACTTC.